This TCR beta chain was recorded in a study of blood T cell repertoires in COVID-19. Source study methods: Amplification with reference gene primers provided the estimates of nucleated cell counts. This table comes from immunoSEQ multiplex PCR, and its TCRdb copy is limited to in-frame clones, with some not included. V, J and clone size reflect that table, while D and trimming were determined from the DNA. The repertoire has 340,000 or so clones, roughly 84% of them found once; the top ten carry 1%. The germline V gene has CDR1 SEHNR and CDR2 FQNEAQ (reference sequence). CDR3 length: 11 amino acids. The chain combines TRBV7-9 with TRBJ2-1, with a possible D match to TRBD2 (6 bases). The source is a man between 50 and 59 years old with active or convalescent COVID-19. Sequencing input: peripheral blood. For the CDR3, the DNA is TGTGTCAGTGAGTTAGCGGACCTCCAGTTCTTC. Protein product: CVSELADLQFF.